This T cell receptor beta chain was sequenced for a study of T cells after yellow fever vaccination. Study-wide context: For low cell numbers, libraries were made with SMART-Seq v4 Ultra Low Input.

Making TCR cDNA involved 5'RACE template switching, which added UMIs and a universal primer site. TCRdb independently ran MiXCR on the 5' RACE reads; one entry per CDR3 protein. The profile covers roughly 340,000 distinct CDR3 sequences, with roughly 4% appearing a single time and 20% to 25% taken by the ten largest. The CDR3 has 12 amino acids. V was clipped by 5 bases and J by 10 bases, with 12 bases between them. The germline gives CDR1 SGHTA, CDR2 FQGNSA. Notes on this clonotype: Antigen unknown. A much larger clone sits a single nucleotide away, making a read error possible. It is likely a read error, because the conserved phenylalanine at the end of the CDR3 is missing.

General observations from the study: Within FACS-sorted repertoires, abundant clonotypes contaminating from the bulk population could be present. Though it reached lower strength, the secondary response hit its peak faster, day 5 versus 15.

Sequenced material: PBMCs, taken 5 days after the yellow fever booster vaccination. The TCR sequence derives from a man aged 18 to 29 who received the YFV17D yellow fever vaccine. The V and J genes are TRBV7-2 and TRBJ2-1, with D tentatively TRBD2 (5 bases). CDR3 coding DNA: TGTGCCAGCAGCGGGAGAGACCGGGAGCAGTTCCTC. Protein: CASSGRDREQFL.